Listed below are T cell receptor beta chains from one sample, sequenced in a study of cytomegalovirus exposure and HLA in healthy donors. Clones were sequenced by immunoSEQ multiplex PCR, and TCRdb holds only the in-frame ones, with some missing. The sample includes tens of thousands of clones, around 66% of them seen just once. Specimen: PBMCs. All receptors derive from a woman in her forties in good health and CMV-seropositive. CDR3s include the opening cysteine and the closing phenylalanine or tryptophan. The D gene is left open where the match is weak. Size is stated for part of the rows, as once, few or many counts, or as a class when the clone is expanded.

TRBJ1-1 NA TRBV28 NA CASSLPTLNTEAFF TGTGCCAGCAGTCTCCCGACTTTAAACACTGAAGCTTTCTTT
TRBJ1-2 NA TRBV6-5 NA CASSYSSTGYYGYTF TGTGCCAGCAGTTACTCGTCGACAGGATACTATGGCTACACCTTC
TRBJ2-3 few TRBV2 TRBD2 CATSGGWDTQYF TGTGCCACCTCGGGGGGTTGGGATACGCAGTATTTT
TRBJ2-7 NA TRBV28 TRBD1 CASRSTGEGYEQYF TGTGCCAGCCGATCGACAGGGGAAGGCTACGAGCAGTACTTC
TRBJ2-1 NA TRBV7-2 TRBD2 CASSLSGSTFYAEQFF TGTGCCAGCAGCCTTAGCGGGAGTACGTTTTATGCTGAGCAGTTCTTC
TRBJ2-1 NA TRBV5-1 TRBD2 CASSLGSGRLHEQFF TGCGCCAGCAGCTTGGGTAGCGGGAGACTCCATGAGCAGTTCTTC
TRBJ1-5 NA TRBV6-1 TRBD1 CACRGGQGQNQPQHF TGTGCCTGCCGAGGGGGACAGGGCCAAAATCAGCCCCAGCATTTT
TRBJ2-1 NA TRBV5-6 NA CASSLRTSSYNEQFF TGTGCCAGCAGCTTGAGGACAAGCTCCTACAATGAGCAGTTCTTC
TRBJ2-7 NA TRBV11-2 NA CASSLEWGLSYEQYF TGTGCCAGCAGCTTAGAATGGGGCCTCTCCTACGAGCAGTACTTC
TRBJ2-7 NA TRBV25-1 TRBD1 CASSDAGQGVYEQYF TGTGCCAGCAGTGACGCGGGACAGGGGGTCTACGAGCAGTACTTC
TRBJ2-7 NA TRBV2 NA CASSVQGISIEQYF TGTGCCAGCAGTGTACAGGGCATATCGATTGAGCAGTACTTC
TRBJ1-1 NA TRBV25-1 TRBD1 CASSLTGGTEAFF TGTGCCAGCAGTCTGACAGGGGGCACTGAAGCTTTCTTT
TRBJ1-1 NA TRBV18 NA CASSPPSVRSAEAFF NA
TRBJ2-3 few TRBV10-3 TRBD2 CAIRDSGRPDTQYF TGTGCCATCAGGGATAGCGGGAGACCAGATACGCAGTATTTT
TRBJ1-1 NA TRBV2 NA CASSVFATAAFF TGTGCCAGCAGTGTTTTTGCGACAGCGGCTTTCTTT
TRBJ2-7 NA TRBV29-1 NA CSVSETGGGPGQYF TGCAGCGTCTCGGAAACAGGGGGGGGCCCGGGGCAGTACTTC
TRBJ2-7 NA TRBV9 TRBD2 CASSVQSSGSRHEQYF TGTGCCAGCAGCGTTCAATCTAGCGGGAGTAGGCACGAGCAGTACTTC
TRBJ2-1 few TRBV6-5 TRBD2 CASWRGLAGYNEQFF TGTGCCAGCTGGAGGGGACTAGCGGGATACAATGAGCAGTTCTTC
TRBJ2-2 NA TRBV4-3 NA CASSSGQNTGELFF TGCGCCAGCAGCTCGGGACAGAACACCGGGGAGCTGTTTTTT
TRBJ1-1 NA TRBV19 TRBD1 CASSPVQGPGTEAFF TGTGCCAGTAGCCCCGTACAGGGGCCCGGGACTGAAGCTTTCTTT
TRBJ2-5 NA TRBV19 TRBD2 CASSIRVAGEKTQYF TGTGCCAGTAGTATCCGGGTAGCGGGAGAAAAGACCCAGTACTTC
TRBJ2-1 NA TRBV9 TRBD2 CASSVAGGPYNEQFF TGTGCCAGCAGCGTAGCGGGAGGCCCCTACAATGAGCAGTTCTTC
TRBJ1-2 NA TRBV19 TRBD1 CASSVRGQGYTF TGTGCCAGTAGTGTAAGGGGGCAAGGCTACACCTTC
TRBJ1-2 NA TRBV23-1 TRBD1 CASSGRGQYGYTF TGCGCCAGCAGTGGTAGGGGGCAATATGGCTACACCTTC
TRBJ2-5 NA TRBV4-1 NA CASSQDGATNTKTQYF TGCGCCAGCAGCCAAGACGGAGCCACCAATACGAAGACCCAGTACTTC
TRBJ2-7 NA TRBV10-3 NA CATSTDNSYEQYF TGTGCCACCTCCACCGACAACTCCTACGAGCAGTACTTC
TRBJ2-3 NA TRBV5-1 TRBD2 CASSWETSGTTQYF TGCGCCAGCAGCTGGGAGACTAGCGGGACTACGCAGTATTTT
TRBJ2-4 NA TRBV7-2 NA CASSYPEKNIQYF TGTGCCAGCAGTTACCCGGAGAAAAACATTCAGTACTTC
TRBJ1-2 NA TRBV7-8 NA CASSLDYDGGDYGYTF TGTGCCAGCAGCTTAGACTATGACGGGGGAGACTATGGCTACACCTTC
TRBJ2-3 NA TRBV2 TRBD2 CASVRREATDTQYF TGTGCCAGCGTCCGGCGGGAGGCCACAGATACGCAGTATTTT
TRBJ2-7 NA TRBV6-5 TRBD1 CASSLRDSLSYEQYF TGTGCCAGCAGTCTTCGGGACAGTCTCTCCTACGAGCAGTACTTC
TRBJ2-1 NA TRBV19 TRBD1 CASSLQGLYNEQFF TGTGCCAGTAGCTTACAGGGGCTCTACAATGAGCAGTTCTTC
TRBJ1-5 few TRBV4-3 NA CASSQDRHSNQPQHF TGCGCCAGCAGCCAAGATAGACACTCGAATCAGCCCCAGCATTTT
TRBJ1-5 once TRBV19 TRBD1 CATLGQGWQPQHF TGTGCCACCCTGGGACAGGGCTGGCAGCCCCAGCATTTT
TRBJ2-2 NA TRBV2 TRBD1 CASSDSGTDRTGELFF TGTGCCAGCAGTGACTCCGGGACAGATCGCACCGGGGAGCTGTTTTTT
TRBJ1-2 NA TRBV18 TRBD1 CASSATGVRNYGYTF TGTGCCAGCTCAGCGACAGGGGTGCGGAACTATGGCTACACCTTC
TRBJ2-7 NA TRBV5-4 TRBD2 CASSSSGYEQYF TGTGCCAGCAGCTCTAGCGGCTACGAGCAGTACTTC